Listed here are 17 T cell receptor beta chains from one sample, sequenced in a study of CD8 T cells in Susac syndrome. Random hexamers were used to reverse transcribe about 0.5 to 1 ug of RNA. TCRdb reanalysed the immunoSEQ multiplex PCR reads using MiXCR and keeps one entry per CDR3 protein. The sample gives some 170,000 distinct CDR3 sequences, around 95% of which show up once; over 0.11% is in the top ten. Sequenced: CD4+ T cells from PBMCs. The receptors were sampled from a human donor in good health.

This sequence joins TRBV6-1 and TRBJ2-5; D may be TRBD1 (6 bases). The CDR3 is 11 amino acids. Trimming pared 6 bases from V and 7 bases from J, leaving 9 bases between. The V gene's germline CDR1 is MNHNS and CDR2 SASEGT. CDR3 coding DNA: TGTGCCAGCAGGGGACAATTGACCCAGTACTTC. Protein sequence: CASRGQLTQYF.

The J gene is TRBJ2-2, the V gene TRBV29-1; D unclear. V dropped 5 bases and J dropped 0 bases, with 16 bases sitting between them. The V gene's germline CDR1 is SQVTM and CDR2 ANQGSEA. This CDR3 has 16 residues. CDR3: CSVPLGLIANTGELFF. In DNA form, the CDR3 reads TGCAGCGTTCCCCTTGGTTTGATCGCGAACACCGGGGAGCTGTTTTTT.

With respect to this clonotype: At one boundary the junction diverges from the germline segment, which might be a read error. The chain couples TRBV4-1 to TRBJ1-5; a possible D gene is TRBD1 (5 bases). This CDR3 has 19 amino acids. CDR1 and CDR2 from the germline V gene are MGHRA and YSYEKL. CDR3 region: CASSPRWIGDGSEPWPQRF. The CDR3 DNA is TGCGCCAGCAGCCCTAGGTGGATAGGGGATGGATCCGAACCATGGCCCCAGCGTTTT.

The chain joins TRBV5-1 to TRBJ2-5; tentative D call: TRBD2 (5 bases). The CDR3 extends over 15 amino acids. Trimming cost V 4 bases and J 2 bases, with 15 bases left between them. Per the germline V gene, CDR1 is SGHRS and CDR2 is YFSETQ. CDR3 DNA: TGCGCCAGCAGCCTGGGCGTGGGGAGACAAGAGACCCAGTACTTC. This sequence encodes CASSLGVGRQETQYF.

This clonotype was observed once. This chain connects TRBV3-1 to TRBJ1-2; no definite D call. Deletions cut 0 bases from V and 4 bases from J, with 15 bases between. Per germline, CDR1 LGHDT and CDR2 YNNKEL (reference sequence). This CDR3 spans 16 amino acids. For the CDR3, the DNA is TGTGCCAGCAGCCAAGAATTGGCACAGAATATCTATGGCTACACCTTC. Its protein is CASSQELAQNIYGYTF.

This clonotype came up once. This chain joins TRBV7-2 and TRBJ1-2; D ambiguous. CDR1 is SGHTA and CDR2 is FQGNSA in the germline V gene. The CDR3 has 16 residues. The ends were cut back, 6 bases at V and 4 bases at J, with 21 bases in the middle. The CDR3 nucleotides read TGTGCCAGCAGGCCCCCCTCCAGTCCGTTTGTCTATGGCTACACCTTC. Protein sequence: CASRPPSSPFVYGYTF.

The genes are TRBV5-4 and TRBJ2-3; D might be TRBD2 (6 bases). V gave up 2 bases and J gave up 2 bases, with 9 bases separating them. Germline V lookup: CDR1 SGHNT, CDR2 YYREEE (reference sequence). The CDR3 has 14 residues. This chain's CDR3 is CASSLPGDTDTQYF. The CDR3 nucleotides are TGTGCCAGCAGCTTACCGGGGGACACAGATACGCAGTATTTT.

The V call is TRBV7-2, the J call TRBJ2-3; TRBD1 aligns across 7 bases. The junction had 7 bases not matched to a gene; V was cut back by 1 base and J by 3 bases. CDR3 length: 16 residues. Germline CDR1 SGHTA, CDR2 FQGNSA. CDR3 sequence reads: CASSLVVTGTTDTQYF. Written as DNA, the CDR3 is TGTGCCAGCAGCTTAGTTGTGACAGGGACGACAGATACGCAGTATTTT.

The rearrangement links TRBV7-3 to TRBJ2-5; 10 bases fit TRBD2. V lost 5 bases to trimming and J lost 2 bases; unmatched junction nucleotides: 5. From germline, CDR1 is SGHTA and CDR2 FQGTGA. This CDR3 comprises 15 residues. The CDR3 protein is CASSGIAGGQETQYF. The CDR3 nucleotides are TGTGCCAGCAGCGGGATAGCGGGGGGTCAAGAGACCCAGTACTTC.

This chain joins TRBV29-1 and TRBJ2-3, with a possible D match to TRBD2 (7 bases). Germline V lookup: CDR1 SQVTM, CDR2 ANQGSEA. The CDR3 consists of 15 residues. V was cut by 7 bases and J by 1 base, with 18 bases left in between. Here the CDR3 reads CSGEGGNEGTDTQYF. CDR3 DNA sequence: TGCAGCGGTGAGGGGGGGAACGAGGGCACAGATACGCAGTATTTT.

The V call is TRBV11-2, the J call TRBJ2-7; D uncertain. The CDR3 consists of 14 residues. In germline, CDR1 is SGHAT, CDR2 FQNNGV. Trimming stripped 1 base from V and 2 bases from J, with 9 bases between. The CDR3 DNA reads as TGTGCCAGCAGCTTAGGGGGTCGTACCTACGAGCAGTACTTC. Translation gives CASSLGGRTYEQYF.

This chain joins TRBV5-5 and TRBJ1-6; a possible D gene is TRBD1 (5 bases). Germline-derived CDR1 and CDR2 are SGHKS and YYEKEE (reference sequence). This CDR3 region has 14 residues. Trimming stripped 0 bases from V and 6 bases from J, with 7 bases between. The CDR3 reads CASSLGTSNSPLHF. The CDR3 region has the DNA TGTGCCAGCAGCTTGGGGACATCTAATTCACCCCTCCACTTT.

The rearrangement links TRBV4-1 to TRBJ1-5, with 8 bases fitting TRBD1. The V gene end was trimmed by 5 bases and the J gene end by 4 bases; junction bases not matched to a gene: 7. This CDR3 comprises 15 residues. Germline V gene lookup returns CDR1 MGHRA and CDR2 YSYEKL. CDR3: CASSVSRGRNQPQHF. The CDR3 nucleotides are TGCGCCAGCAGCGTAAGCAGGGGGCGAAATCAGCCCCAGCATTTT.

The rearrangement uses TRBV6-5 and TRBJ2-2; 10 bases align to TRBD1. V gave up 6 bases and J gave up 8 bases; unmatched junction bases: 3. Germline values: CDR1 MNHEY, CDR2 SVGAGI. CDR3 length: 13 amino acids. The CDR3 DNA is TGTGCCAGCAGGCGACAGGGGGCGGGGGAGCTGTTTTTT. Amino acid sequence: CASRRQGAGELFF.

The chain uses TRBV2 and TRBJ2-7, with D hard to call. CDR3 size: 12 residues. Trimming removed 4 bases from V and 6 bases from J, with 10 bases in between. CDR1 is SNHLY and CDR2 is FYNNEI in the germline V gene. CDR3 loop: CASSVWVGEQYF. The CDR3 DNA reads TGTGCCAGCAGTGTTTGGGTAGGCGAGCAGTACTTC.

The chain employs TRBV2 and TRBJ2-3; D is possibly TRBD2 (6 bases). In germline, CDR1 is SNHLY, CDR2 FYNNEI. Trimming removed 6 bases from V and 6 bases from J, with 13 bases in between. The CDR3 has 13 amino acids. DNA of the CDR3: TGTGCCAGCAGACCGACTAGTCCCGATACGCAGTATTTT. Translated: CASRPTSPDTQYF.

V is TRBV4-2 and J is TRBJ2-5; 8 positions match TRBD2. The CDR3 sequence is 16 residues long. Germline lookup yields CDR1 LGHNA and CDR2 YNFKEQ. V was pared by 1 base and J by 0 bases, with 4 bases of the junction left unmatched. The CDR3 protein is CASSQVPAGDQETQYF. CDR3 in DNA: TGTGCCAGCAGCCAAGTCCCAGCGGGGGACCAAGAGACCCAGTACTTC.